The next 18 T cell receptor beta chains were all read from a single sample in a study of shared clonotypes between healthy human individuals. Positively selected for CCR7, the CD45RO-negative cells used as naive CD8 cells excluded terminally differentiated effector memory CD45RA+ cells. Profiling relied on immunoSEQ multiplex PCR, and the TCRdb table lists in-frame clones only, not all of them. This sample has about 2.1 million clones, with roughly 95% found just once. Sequencing was performed on naive CD8+ T cells from PBMCs. The receptors stem from a man between 18 and 29 years old in good health. Some clones in this sample may be carry-over from other donors' samples.

V gene TRBV4-2 combines with J gene TRBJ1-1; D remains ambiguous. CDR3 length: 13 residues. The V end was cut by 1 base, the J end by 3 bases, with 6 bases between. Germline lookup yields CDR1 LGHNA and CDR2 YNFKEQ. CDR3: CASSQGVDTEAFF. The CDR3 DNA reads as TGTGCCAGCAGCCAAGGGGTGGACACTGAAGCTTTCTTT.

This chain uses TRBV12-5 with TRBJ2-3, with a tentative D call TRBD2 (6 bases). Per germline, CDR1 LGHNT and CDR2 FRNRAP. CDR3 length: 15 residues. The V end was cut by 7 bases, the J end by 2 bases, with 16 bases between. CDR3 loop: CASAPGGSYTDTQYF. CDR3 DNA sequence: TGTGCTAGTGCCCCTGGAGGGTCCTACACAGATACGCAGTATTTT.

This chain joins TRBV6-1 and TRBJ2-4, with D perhaps matching TRBD2 (7 bases). The germline V gene encodes CDR1 MNHNS and CDR2 SASEGT. The length of the CDR3 is 17 residues. Trimming cost V 1 base and J 6 bases, with 19 bases left between them. CDR3 sequence (DNA): TGTGCCAGCAGTGAAGGGGCAGCGGGAAGGGGGAGAAACATTCAGTACTTC. Translating gives CASSEGAAGRGRNIQYF.

This clone was counted once. V usage is TRBV10-3 and J usage is TRBJ2-7; D gene uncertain. This CDR3 contains 14 residues. Germline CDR1 ENHRY, CDR2 SYGVKD. V was trimmed by 3 bases and J by 0 bases, leaving 9 bases between them. CDR3 bases: TGTGCCATCAGTGACAGATCCTACTCCTACGAGCAGTACTTC. This sequence encodes CAISDRSYSYEQYF.

This clone is a singleton in its sample. This CDR3 is CASSKQKGRTKLFF. The CDR3 nucleotides read TGTGCCAGCAGCAAACAGAAGGGACGGACTAAACTGTTTTTT. V is TRBV21-1 and J is TRBJ1-4. TRBV21-1 is a pseudogene segment. The CDR3 is made up of 14 amino acids.

This rearrangement joins TRBV27 to TRBJ2-7; 9 bases are shared with TRBD2. The germline V gene encodes CDR1 MNHEY and CDR2 SMNVEV (reference sequence). After removal of 3 bases from V and 0 bases from J, the junction contained 9 bases not matched to a gene. CDR3 length equals 17 residues. As DNA, the CDR3 is TGTGCCAGCAGTTTTCAGCGGGAGGCCCAAAACTCCTACGAGCAGTACTTC. It translates to CASSFQREAQNSYEQYF.

Note on this clone: The sample holds other DNA sequences that translate to the same CDR3. The J gene is TRBJ2-3, the V gene TRBV7-2; D is ambiguous. From germline, CDR1 is SGHTA and CDR2 FQGNSA. The CDR3 loop spans 12 amino acids. The V and J ends lost 5 bases and 6 bases respectively, with 9 bases between them. The CDR3 nucleotides read TGTGCCAGCAGCCCTCGAGCGGATACGCAGTATTTT. This encodes CASSPRADTQYF.

The chain carries TRBV19 and TRBJ1-1; D unresolved. This CDR3 spans 15 amino acids. Germline V gives CDR1 LNHDA, CDR2 SQIVND (reference sequence). V lost 5 bases to trimming and J lost 1 base, with 14 bases between them. CDR3 loop: CASSPFVAGNTEAFF. The CDR3 nucleotides read TGTGCCAGTAGTCCTTTCGTGGCTGGGAACACTGAAGCTTTCTTT.

This chain uses TRBV9 with TRBJ2-5; D remains unclear. V dropped 0 bases and J dropped 5 bases, with 20 bases sitting between them. CDR1 is SGDLS and CDR2 is YYNGEE in the germline V gene. The length of the CDR3 is 17 residues. The CDR3 is CASSVGPPRGGDETQYF. The CDR3 DNA is TGTGCCAGCAGCGTAGGCCCCCCGCGAGGCGGCGATGAGACCCAGTACTTC.

The chain employs TRBV13 and TRBJ2-2, with D possibly TRBD1 on 7 matching bases. Germline values: CDR1 PRHDT, CDR2 FYEKMQ (reference sequence). This CDR3 spans 16 amino acids. Trimming removed 3 bases from V and 3 bases from J, with 14 bases in between. The CDR3 reads CASSLGQGEDTGELFF. The CDR3 nucleotides read TGTGCCAGCAGCTTGGGGCAGGGGGAGGACACCGGGGAGCTGTTTTTT.

This sequence joins TRBV11-2 and TRBJ2-7; the D is unclear. The CDR3 runs to 11 residues. CDR1 and CDR2 (germline): SGHAT, FQNNGV. V gave up 3 bases and J gave up 4 bases, with 4 bases separating them. The chain's CDR3 is CASSLRYEQYF. CDR3 DNA sequence: TGTGCCAGCAGCTTGAGATACGAGCAGTACTTC.

This chain links TRBV5-5 with TRBJ1-3, with D perhaps TRBD1 (5 bases). The CDR3 is 17 amino acids. Germline CDR1 SGHKS, CDR2 YYEKEE (reference sequence). Between the trimmed V and J ends, which lost 3 bases and 2 bases, there was a span of 18 bases. CDR3 loop: CASSYGPGSRAGNTIYF. The DNA for the CDR3 is TGTGCCAGCAGCTACGGGCCGGGTTCCAGGGCTGGAAACACCATATATTTT. Using reference TRBV5-5 and TRBJ1-3 for the parts outside the CDR3, the full variable domain is DAGVTQSPTHLIKTRGQQVTLRCSPISGHKSVSWYQQVLGQGPQFIFQYYEKEERGRGNFPDRFSARQFPNYSSELNVNALLLGDSALYLCASSYGPGSRAGNTIYFGEGSWLTVV.

V gene TRBV5-1 combines with J gene TRBJ1-5; TRBD1 might be the D (5 bases). The CDR3 consists of 16 residues. With 2 bases removed from V and 0 bases from J, the gap between germline ends came to 12 bases. Germline CDR1 SGHRS, CDR2 YFSETQ. The CDR3 DNA reads TGCGCCAGCAGCTTTCCAGGGTGCATTAGCAATCAGCCCCAGCATTTT. The encoded protein is CASSFPGCISNQPQHF.

The chain employs TRBV6-6 and TRBJ1-1; the D is unclear. This CDR3 region has 16 residues. The V end was cut by 5 bases, the J end by 4 bases, with 20 bases between. CDR1 and CDR2 (germline): MNHNY, SVGAGI (reference sequence). For the CDR3, the DNA is TGTGCCAGCAGTAACCTCGGCAGACGCCGGTTCACTGAAGCTTTCTTT. Translating it yields CASSNLGRRRFTEAFF.

The rearrangement uses TRBV11-2 and TRBJ2-7; 8 nucleotides line up with TRBD2. The length of the CDR3 is 17 residues. V lost 6 bases to trimming and J lost 0 bases; unmatched junction nucleotides: 13. Germline CDR1 reads SGHAT; CDR2 reads FQNNGV. CDR3: CASSSQLAGWGSYEQYF. The CDR3 DNA sequence: TGTGCCAGCAGTTCACAATTAGCGGGATGGGGCTCCTACGAGCAGTACTTC.

This chain links TRBV11-1 with TRBJ2-1; 9 bases align to TRBD1. V shed 5 bases and J 5 bases; nucleotides not matched to a gene: 7. The CDR3 spans 15 residues. CDR1 SGHAT and CDR2 FQDESV come from the germline V gene (reference sequence). Written as DNA, the CDR3 is TGTGCCAGCAGCACCGGGACAGGGACTAACAATGAGCAGTTCTTC. Protein sequence: CASSTGTGTNNEQFF.

The CDR3 protein is CASSIRGGGVYEQYF. CDR3 sequence (DNA): TGTGCCAGTAGTATACGGGGAGGTGGGGTCTACGAGCAGTACTTC. This chain connects TRBV19 to TRBJ2-7; a weak D match, TRBD2 (6 bases). V gave up 2 bases and J gave up 3 bases, with 14 bases separating them. The CDR3 sequence is 15 residues long. CDR1 and CDR2 from the germline V gene are LNHDA and SQIVND (reference sequence).

The chain couples TRBV7-8 to TRBJ1-5, with no clear D. The CDR3 is made up of 16 amino acids. Germline CDR1 reads SGHVS; CDR2 reads FQNEAQ. Trimming cost V 0 bases and J 0 bases, with 9 bases left between them. The CDR3 DNA reads as TGTGCCAGCAGCTTAGCTGGCATTAGTAGCAATCAGCCCCAGCATTTT. As protein: CASSLAGISSNQPQHF.